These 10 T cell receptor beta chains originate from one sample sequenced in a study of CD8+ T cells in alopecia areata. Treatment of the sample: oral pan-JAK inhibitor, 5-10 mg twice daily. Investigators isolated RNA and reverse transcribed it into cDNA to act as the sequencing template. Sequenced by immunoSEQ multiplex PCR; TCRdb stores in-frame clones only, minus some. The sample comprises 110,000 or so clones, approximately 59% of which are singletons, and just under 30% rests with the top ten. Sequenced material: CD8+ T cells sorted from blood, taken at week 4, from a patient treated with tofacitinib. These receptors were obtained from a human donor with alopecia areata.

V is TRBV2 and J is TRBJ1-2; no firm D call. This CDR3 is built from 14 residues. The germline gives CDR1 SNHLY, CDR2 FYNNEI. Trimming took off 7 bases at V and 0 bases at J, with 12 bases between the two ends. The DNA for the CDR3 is TGTGCCAGCAACCCGACACCCCCTAACTATGGCTACACCTTC. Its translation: CASNPTPPNYGYTF. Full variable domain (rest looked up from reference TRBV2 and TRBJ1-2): EPEVTQTPSHQVTQMGQEVILRCVPISNHLYFYWYRQILGQKVEFLVSFYNNEISEKSEIFDDQFSVERPDGSNFTLKIRSTKLEDSAMYFCASNPTPPNYGYTFGSGTRLTVV.

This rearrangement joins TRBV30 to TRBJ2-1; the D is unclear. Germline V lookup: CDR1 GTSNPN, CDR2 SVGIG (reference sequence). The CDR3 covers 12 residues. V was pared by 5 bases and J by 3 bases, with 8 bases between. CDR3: CAWQILYNEQFF. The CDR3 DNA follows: TGTGCCTGGCAGATCCTCTACAATGAGCAGTTCTTC.

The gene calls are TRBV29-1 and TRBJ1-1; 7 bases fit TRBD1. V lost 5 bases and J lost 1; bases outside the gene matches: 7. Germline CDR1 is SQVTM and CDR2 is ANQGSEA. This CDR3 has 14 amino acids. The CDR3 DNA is TGCAGCGTTATACCGGGACAGAAGAACACTGAAGCTTTCTTT. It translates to CSVIPGQKNTEAFF.

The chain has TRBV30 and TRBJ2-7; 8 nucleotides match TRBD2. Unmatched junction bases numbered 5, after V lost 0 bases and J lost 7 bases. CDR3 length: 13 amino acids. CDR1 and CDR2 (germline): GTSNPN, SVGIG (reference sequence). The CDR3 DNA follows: TGTGCCTGGAGTGTAACGGGGGGGTCGGAGCAGTACTTC. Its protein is CAWSVTGGSEQYF.

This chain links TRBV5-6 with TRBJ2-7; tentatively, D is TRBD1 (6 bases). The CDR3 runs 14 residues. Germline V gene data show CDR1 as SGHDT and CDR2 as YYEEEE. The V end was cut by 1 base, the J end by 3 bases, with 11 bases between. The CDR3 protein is CASSLRDINYEQYF. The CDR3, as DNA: TGTGCCAGCAGCTTGAGGGACATAAACTACGAGCAGTACTTC.

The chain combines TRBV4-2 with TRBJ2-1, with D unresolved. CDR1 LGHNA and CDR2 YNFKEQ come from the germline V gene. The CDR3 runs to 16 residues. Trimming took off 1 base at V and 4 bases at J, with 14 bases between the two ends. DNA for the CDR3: TGTGCCAGCAGCCAAGCCCTCACTTTGACTTACAATGAGCAGTTCTTC. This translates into CASSQALTLTYNEQFF.

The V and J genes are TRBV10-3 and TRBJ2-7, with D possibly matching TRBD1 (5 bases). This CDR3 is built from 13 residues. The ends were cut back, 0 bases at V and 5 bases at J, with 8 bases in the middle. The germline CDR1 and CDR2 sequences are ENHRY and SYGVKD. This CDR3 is CAISESLGDEQYF. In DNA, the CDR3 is TGTGCCATCAGTGAGTCGTTAGGGGACGAGCAGTACTTC.

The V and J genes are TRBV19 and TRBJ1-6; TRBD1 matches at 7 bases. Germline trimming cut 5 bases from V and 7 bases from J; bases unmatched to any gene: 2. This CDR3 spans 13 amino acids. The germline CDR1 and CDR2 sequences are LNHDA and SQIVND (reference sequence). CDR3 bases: TGTGCCAGTAGTGAGACAGGGAATTCACCCCTCCACTTT. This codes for CASSETGNSPLHF.

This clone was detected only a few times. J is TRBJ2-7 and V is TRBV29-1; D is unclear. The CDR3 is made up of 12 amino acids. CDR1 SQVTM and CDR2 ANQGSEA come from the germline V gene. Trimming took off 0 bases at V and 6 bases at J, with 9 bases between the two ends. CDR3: CSVEDPTAEQYF. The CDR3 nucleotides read TGCAGCGTTGAAGACCCCACCGCCGAGCAGTACTTC.

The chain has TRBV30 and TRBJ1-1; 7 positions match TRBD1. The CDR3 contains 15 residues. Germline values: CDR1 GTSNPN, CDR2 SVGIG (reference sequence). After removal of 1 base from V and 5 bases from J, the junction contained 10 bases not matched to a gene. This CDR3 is CAWSDGTGEGTEAFF. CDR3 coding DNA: TGTGCCTGGAGTGATGGAACAGGGGAAGGGACTGAAGCTTTCTTT.